Listed here is a single TCR beta chain. Its antigen is as yet unknown. CDR1 is LNHDA and CDR2 is SQIVND in the germline V gene (reference sequence). The trim removed 4 bases at V and 3 bases at J, leaving 9 bases unmatched. This CDR3 region has 16 residues. The data belong to a study of T cells in Graves' hyperthyroidism and ophthalmopathy. RNA transcripts served as the template for amplifying TCR beta CDR3 regions. The HTBI set primed first-round TCR CDR3 RT-PCR. TCRdb called the multiplex PCR reads again in MiXCR, with one record for every CDR3 protein. The profile covers over 250,000 distinct CDR3 sequences, with 20% to 25% appearing a single time and around 28% taken by the ten largest. The study's findings and limits: The model made its ophthalmopathy prediction, and onset followed a median around 6.9 months later. The majority of expanded thyroid clonotypes above 0.001 also appeared in blood. Separation of ophthalmopathy from stable hyperthyroidism was achieved by a 13 V-J model.

Thyroid ultrasound, orbital computed tomography, clinical symptoms, and serum thyroxine and TRAb underpinned diagnoses. The TCR sequence derives from a middle-aged man with Graves' hyperthyroidism that later progressed to Graves' ophthalmopathy. Sequenced sample: blood. This rearrangement joins TRBV19 to TRBJ1-5, with 7 bases lining up with TRBD1. The CDR3 DNA is TGTGCCAGTAGTACCCTATGGACAGGAAACAATCAGCCCCAGCATTTT. Translating it yields CASSTLWTGNNQPQHF.